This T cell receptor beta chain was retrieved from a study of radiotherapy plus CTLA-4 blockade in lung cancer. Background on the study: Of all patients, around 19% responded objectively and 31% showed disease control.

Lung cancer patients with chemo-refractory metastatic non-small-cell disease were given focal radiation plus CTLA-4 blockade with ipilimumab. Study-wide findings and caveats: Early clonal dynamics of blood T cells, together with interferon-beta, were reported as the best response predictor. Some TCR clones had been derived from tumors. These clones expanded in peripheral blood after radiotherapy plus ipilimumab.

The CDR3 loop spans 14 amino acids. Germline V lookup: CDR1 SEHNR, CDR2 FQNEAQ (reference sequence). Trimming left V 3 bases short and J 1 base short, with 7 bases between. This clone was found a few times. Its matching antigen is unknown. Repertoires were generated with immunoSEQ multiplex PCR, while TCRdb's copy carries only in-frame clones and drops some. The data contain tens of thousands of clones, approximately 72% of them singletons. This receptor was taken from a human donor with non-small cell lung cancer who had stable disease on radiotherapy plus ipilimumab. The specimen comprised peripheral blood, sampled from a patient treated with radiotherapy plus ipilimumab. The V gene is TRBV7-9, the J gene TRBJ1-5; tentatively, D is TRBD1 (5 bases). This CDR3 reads CASSFDSSNQPQHF. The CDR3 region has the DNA TGTGCCAGCAGCTTCGACAGCAGCAATCAGCCCCAGCATTTT.